The 20 T cell receptor beta chains listed next were all sequenced from one sample in a study of T-cell reconstitution after alpha-beta-depleted transplantation in children. Using unique molecular identifiers, the investigators prepared the TCRbeta library. TCRdb analysed the PCR reads with MiXCR anew, one entry per CDR3 protein. This sample has 330,000 or so distinct CDR3 sequences, with 10% found just once. The sequencing used PBMCs, collected before TCRalphabeta/CD19-depleted stem cell transplant. These TCRs come from a boy under three years old with acute myeloid leukemia, due to receive a stem cell transplant.

This clonotype was seen repeatedly, ten times or more. CDR3: CASSKGPGQDYEQYF. The DNA of the CDR3 is TGTGCCAGCAGTAAAGGGCCGGGACAGGACTACGAGCAGTACTTC. The rearrangement links TRBV6-1 to TRBJ2-7; the match to TRBD1 covers 8 bases. CDR3 size: 15 residues. Trimming removed 5 bases from V and 3 bases from J; junction bases left unmatched: 9. The germline gives CDR1 MNHNS, CDR2 SASEGT.

This clonotype showed up many times. The rearrangement uses TRBV28 and TRBJ2-1, with 9 bases aligning to TRBD2. The trim removed 3 bases at V and 4 bases at J, leaving 10 bases unmatched. Germline loops: CDR1 MDHEN, CDR2 SYDVKM. This CDR3 spans 17 amino acids. CDR3 coding DNA: TGTGCCAGCAGTTTGGAGGCAGTGGCGGGGGGGTACAATGAGCAGTTCTTC. The encoded protein is CASSLEAVAGGYNEQFF.

This clonotype was observed a handful of times. One end of the junction varies from germline; a read error may be responsible. J is TRBJ2-5 and V is TRBV7-8; 10 bases are shared with TRBD2. The CDR3 loop spans 11 amino acids. Germline V CDR1 and CDR2: SGHVS, FQNEAQ. The CDR3 protein is CASSFSGRLKF. The CDR3 nucleotides read TGTGCCAGCAGCTTTAGCGGGAGGTTGAAATTC.

With respect to this clonotype: A clone one base away is much larger, so this may be a read error. This chain uses TRBV5-6 with TRBJ2-1; 9 bases are shared with TRBD1. V lost 3 bases, J lost 6 bases, and 10 bases stayed unmatched. The CDR3 is made up of 16 amino acids. CDR1 is SGHDT, CDR2 YYEEEE, per germline. CDR3: CASSCDRGMTGNEQFF. CDR3 nucleotides: TGTGCCAGCAGCTGCGACAGGGGGATGACGGGCAATGAGCAGTTCTTC.

This clonotype was seen ten or more times. The V call is TRBV20-1, the J call TRBJ2-1, with 12 bases aligning to TRBD2. The J segment lost 4 bases and the V segment lost 4 bases, leaving 8 bases of the junction unmatched. Germline V CDR1 and CDR2: DFQATT, SNEGSKA (reference sequence). The CDR3 extends over 16 amino acids. This CDR3 is CSAKTWTSGTYNEQFF. Written as DNA, the CDR3 is TGCAGTGCTAAAACGTGGACTAGCGGGACATACAATGAGCAGTTCTTC.

This clonotype was recorded at least ten times. This chain links TRBV28 with TRBJ2-7; D possibly corresponds to TRBD2 (5 bases). Trimming took off 5 bases at V and 3 bases at J, with 17 bases between the two ends. The length of the CDR3 is 15 residues. Per the germline V gene, CDR1 is MDHEN and CDR2 is SYDVKM. As DNA, the CDR3 is TGTGCCAGCAGTCTTAGGACTGGTGGGTTCTACGAGCAGTACTTC. Amino acid sequence: CASSLRTGGFYEQYF.

This clonotype has ten or more counts. The CDR3 sequence: CASSYRRGQSAGGYTF. The CDR3 DNA reads as TGTGCCAGCAGTTACAGGCGGGGACAGTCGGCGGGTGGCTACACCTTC. The chain uses TRBV6-5 and TRBJ1-2; 7 bases match TRBD1. V trimming: 2 bases; J trimming: 7 bases; junction bases outside the gene matches: 13. The CDR3 is made up of 16 amino acids. Germline loops: CDR1 MNHEY, CDR2 SVGAGI.

This clonotype has ten or more counts. The chain carries TRBV7-8 and TRBJ2-1; D is possibly TRBD2 (5 bases). The length of the CDR3 is 13 residues. Trimming stripped 5 bases from V and 15 bases from J, with 20 bases between. Germline CDR1 and CDR2: SGHVS and FQNEAQ. The chain's CDR3 is CASSRTGLSGRFF. The CDR3 DNA is TGTGCCAGCAGCCGGACCGGACTCTCCGGACGGTTCTTC.

This clonotype has at least ten counts. The J gene is TRBJ2-7, the V gene TRBV18; 10 nucleotides match TRBD1. CDR3 size: 17 residues. J gave up 3 bases and V 3 bases, and 11 bases lay outside the gene matches. CDR1 is KGHSH and CDR2 is LQKENI in the germline V gene. Written as DNA, the CDR3 is TGTGCCAGCTCACCCTATCCTGCCGGGACAGGGGTCTACGAGCAGTACTTC. Translated, it gives CASSPYPAGTGVYEQYF. The full variable domain, rest sourced from reference TRBV18 and TRBJ2-7, is NAGVMQNPRHLVRRRGQEARLRCSPMKGHSHVYWYRQLPEEGLKFMVYLQKENIIDESGMPKERFSAEFPKEGPSILRIQQVVRGDSAAYFCASSPYPAGTGVYEQYFGPGTRLTVT.

This clonotype was counted between two and nine times. The chain couples TRBV20-1 to TRBJ1-1; D remains unclear. The CDR3 is 14 residues long. V was cut by 0 bases and J by 1 base, with 9 bases left in between. The V gene's germline CDR1 is DFQATT and CDR2 SNEGSKA (reference sequence). This chain's CDR3 is CSARDRSQNTEAFF. CDR3 nucleotide sequence: TGCAGTGCTAGAGATCGATCACAGAACACTGAAGCTTTCTTT.

The chain joins TRBV7-6 to TRBJ2-5; weak D call: TRBD1 (5 bases). CDR3 length: 16 amino acids. Germline loops: CDR1 SGHVS, CDR2 FNYEAQ. Trimming cost V 4 bases and J 4 bases, with 19 bases left between them. Written as DNA, the CDR3 is TGTGCCAGCAGCTCTGGGGCCCCTCGGCAAGGAGAGACCCAGTACTTC. Amino acid sequence: CASSSGAPRQGETQYF.

This clonotype showed up many times. The chain links TRBV28 to TRBJ1-4; perhaps TRBD1 as D (5 bases). This CDR3 spans 12 amino acids. Germline V gene lookup returns CDR1 MDHEN and CDR2 SYDVKM. V lost 6 bases, J lost 8 bases, and 10 bases lay in between. The CDR3 sequence is CASRVTGEKLFF. CDR3 nucleotide sequence: TGTGCCAGCAGGGTTACAGGAGAAAAACTGTTTTTT.

This clonotype was counted ten times or more. The gene calls are TRBV2 and TRBJ2-2; 9 bases map to TRBD1. V lost 2 bases to trimming and J lost 1 base; unmatched junction nucleotides: 2. The CDR3 covers 16 residues. The germline V gene encodes CDR1 SNHLY and CDR2 FYNNEI. CDR3 in amino acids: CASSENRGQNTGELFF. The CDR3 DNA is TGTGCCAGCAGTGAAAACAGGGGGCAGAACACCGGGGAGCTGTTTTTT.

This clonotype came up many times. The rearrangement joins TRBV5-1 to TRBJ2-7, with D unclear. Trimming stripped 4 bases from V and 2 bases from J, with 7 bases between. The CDR3 runs to 12 residues. CDR1 and CDR2 (germline): SGHRS, YFSETQ. DNA of the CDR3: TGCGCCAGCAGCGAAACACCCTACGAGCAGTACTTC. It encodes CASSETPYEQYF.

This clonotype appeared many times. The CDR3 is CASSPRLGTDTQYF. CDR3 DNA sequence: TGTGCCAGCAGTCCTAGATTGGGCACAGATACGCAGTATTTT. The chain has TRBV7-8 and TRBJ2-3; D remains ambiguous. Deletions cut 6 bases from V and 1 base from J, with 11 bases between. The CDR3 extends over 14 amino acids. Germline values: CDR1 SGHVS, CDR2 FQNEAQ.

This clonotype was recorded at least ten times. This sequence joins TRBV7-9 and TRBJ2-7, with 10 bases fitting TRBD2. This CDR3 has 15 amino acids. The germline CDR1 and CDR2 sequences are SEHNR and FQNEAQ (reference sequence). V gave up 5 bases and J gave up 4 bases; unmatched junction bases: 8. The CDR3 DNA reads TGTGCCAGCAGCATCCGAGCGGGAGGGGAATACGAGCAGTACTTC. Protein sequence: CASSIRAGGEYEQYF.

The table lists this clonotype with many counts. The chain couples TRBV7-2 to TRBJ2-3; tentatively, D is TRBD1 or TRBD2 (5 bases each). This CDR3 spans 16 amino acids. V was cut by 0 bases and J by 2 bases, with 12 bases left in between. Germline V gene sequence: CDR1 SGHTA, CDR2 FQGNSA. This CDR3 reads CASSLAGPQFTDTQYF. The CDR3, as DNA: TGTGCCAGCAGCTTAGCGGGACCGCAATTCACAGATACGCAGTATTTT.

There are many counts of this clonotype. The V gene is TRBV24-1, the J gene TRBJ2-1, with 7 bases aligning to TRBD1. The length of the CDR3 is 17 residues. Germline assignment: CDR1 KGHDR and CDR2 SFDVKD. V gave up 3 bases and J gave up 2 bases; unmatched junction bases: 9. CDR3 sequence: CATSDRKGDSAYNEQFF. The CDR3 region has the DNA TGTGCCACCAGTGATCGAAAGGGGGACAGCGCCTACAATGAGCAGTTCTTC.

This clonotype was seen at least ten times. V gene TRBV20-1 combines with J gene TRBJ2-5; 8 nucleotides line up with TRBD2. Trimming cost V 2 bases and J 2 bases; bases outside gene matches: 7. The CDR3 is 15 amino acids. CDR1 and CDR2 (germline): DFQATT, SNEGSKA (reference sequence). The CDR3 region is CSARMSSGLQETQYF. The CDR3 DNA reads TGCAGTGCTAGAATGTCTAGCGGGCTACAAGAGACCCAGTACTTC.

This clonotype was seen many times. This chain uses TRBV2 with TRBJ2-3, with TRBD1 matching over 8 bases. This CDR3 has 15 residues. Trimming removed 6 bases from V and 2 bases from J; junction bases left unmatched: 7. Germline V gives CDR1 SNHLY, CDR2 FYNNEI. CDR3 loop: CASSGQGRPTDTQYF. In DNA, the CDR3 is TGTGCCAGCAGCGGACAGGGCAGACCCACAGATACGCAGTATTTT.